This T cell receptor beta chain was recorded in a study of T cell repertoires in cytomegalovirus infection. Study at large: In public TCR beta signatures, there were indications of both CMV infection and matching HLA type.

This clonotype was counted between two and nine times. Antigen specificity is unknown. V was cut by 3 bases and J by 5 bases, with 28 bases left in between. This CDR3 has 19 residues. Each CDR3 protein is one row after TCRdb ran MiXCR on the reads. The top ten hold about 14% of the sample, which has around 360,000 distinct CDR3 sequences, about 32% seen once. This specimen consisted of cultured PBMCs, obtained from culture after CMV antigen stimulation. The TCR originated in a human donor in good health (CMV status not recorded). Some clones in this sample may be carry-over from other donors' samples. The rearrangement links TRBV12-3 or TRBV12-4 to TRBJ2-5; D is possibly TRBD2 (7 bases). CDR3 residues: CASSFVSLLTSRGAETQYF. Written as DNA, the CDR3 is TGTGCCAGCAGTTTCGTCTCCCTCCTTACTAGCCGGGGGGCGGAGACCCAGTACTTC.